Presented here are 21 T cell receptor beta chains from one specimen sequenced in a study of CD4 T cells in relation to SARS-CoV-2 and coronaviruses. Sequenced by immunoSEQ multiplex PCR; TCRdb stores in-frame clones only, minus some. Here the sample spans tens of thousands of clones, approximately 80% being singletons. Unexposed donor CD4+ T cells date from about 2011-2018, before the COVID-19 pandemic. Isolation of CD4+ T cells took place after around eleven days in culture. These TCRs are of unknown antigen specificity. The specimen was CD4+ T cells from PBMCs, cultured in vitro. The receptors derive from a human donor in good health.

The chain carries TRBV4-3 and TRBJ1-2; TRBD1 aligns across 8 bases. Germline V CDR1 and CDR2: LGHNA, YSLEER. The V gene end was trimmed by 4 bases and the J gene end by 4 bases; junction bases not matched to a gene: 8. The CDR3 extends over 15 amino acids. Here the CDR3 reads CASSRGQGEGYGYTF. The CDR3 DNA reads TGCGCCAGCAGCCGAGGACAGGGAGAAGGCTATGGCTACACCTTC.

The chain carries TRBV12-5 and TRBJ2-5; D might be TRBD1 (5 bases). This CDR3 is built from 14 residues. V was cut by 5 bases and J by 2 bases, with 12 bases left in between. Germline V lookup: CDR1 LGHNT, CDR2 FRNRAP. The CDR3 region is CASGPGAIQETQYF. The CDR3 bases are TGTGCTAGTGGTCCTGGGGCTATACAAGAGACCCAGTACTTC.

The rearrangement uses TRBV18 and TRBJ2-7; the D gene is possibly TRBD1 (5 bases). Trimming took off 1 base at V and 0 bases at J, with 7 bases between the two ends. CDR3 length: 14 residues. CDR1 and CDR2 (germline): KGHSH, LQKENI. CDR3 DNA sequence: TGTGCCAGCTCACCACGGGGCAACTCCTACGAGCAGTACTTC. Translation gives CASSPRGNSYEQYF.

The chain couples TRBV5-1 to TRBJ2-1; D is perhaps TRBD1 (6 bases). The V end lost 0 bases, the J end lost 7 bases, and 8 bases lay between the germline ends. The CDR3 extends over 13 amino acids. CDR1 and CDR2 from the germline V gene are SGHRS and YFSETQ. Here the CDR3 reads CASSLGQGNEQFF. The CDR3 bases are TGCGCCAGCAGCTTGGGCCAGGGGAATGAGCAGTTCTTC.

The chain combines TRBV3-1 (or the pseudogene TRBV3-2) with TRBJ2-3; D possibly corresponds to TRBD2 (7 bases). CDR3 length: 16 residues. V was trimmed by 0 bases and J by 5 bases, leaving 15 bases between them. Per the germline V gene, CDR1 is LGHDT and CDR2 is YNNKEL (reference sequence). This chain's CDR3 is CASSQDVGGAKDTQYF. In nucleotides, the CDR3 is TGTGCCAGCAGCCAAGATGTTGGGGGGGCAAAAGATACGCAGTATTTT.

V is TRBV19 and J is TRBJ1-5; 10 bases fit TRBD1. J gave up 2 bases and V 9 bases, and 7 bases lay outside the gene matches. The germline CDR1 and CDR2 sequences are LNHDA and SQIVND (reference sequence). This CDR3 is 15 amino acids long. CDR3: CASKKGQGGNQPQHF. CDR3 DNA: TGTGCCAGCAAAAAAGGACAGGGGGGCAATCAGCCCCAGCATTTT.

V is TRBV7-6 and J is TRBJ2-7, with a possible D match to TRBD1 (5 bases). The CDR3 totals 16 residues. V was cut by 4 bases and J by 3 bases, with 19 bases left in between. Per germline, CDR1 SGHVS and CDR2 FNYEAQ. DNA for the CDR3: TGTGCCAGCAGCTCTACCCCGGTAGGACATAGCTACGAGCAGTACTTC. Residues: CASSSTPVGHSYEQYF.

The chain is built from TRBV7-2 and TRBJ1-1; 8 nucleotides agree with TRBD1. V gave up 5 bases and J gave up 7 bases; unmatched junction bases: 9. Germline V lookup: CDR1 SGHTA, CDR2 FQGNSA. There are 14 residues in the CDR3. CDR3 sequence (DNA): TGTGCCAGCAGCACAGGGGGGGGGTGGAGTGAAGCTTTCTTT. Its protein is CASSTGGGWSEAFF. Full variable domain (remainder filled in from reference TRBV7-2 and TRBJ1-1): GAGVSQSPSNKVTEKGKDVELRCDPISGHTALYWYRQSLGQGLEFLIYFQGNSAPDKSGLPSDRFSAERTGGSVSTLTIQRTQQEDSAVYLCASSTGGGWSEAFFGQGTRLTVV.

The rearrangement uses TRBV7-9 and TRBJ2-5; D is possibly TRBD2 (5 bases). Germline V gives CDR1 SEHNR, CDR2 FQNEAQ (reference sequence). The CDR3 extends over 14 amino acids. Trimming shortened V by 4 bases and J by 7 bases, and 16 bases separated the two germline ends. The CDR3 here is CASSSSERGRTQYF. DNA for the CDR3: TGTGCCAGCAGCTCCTCCGAGCGAGGGCGGACCCAGTACTTC.

This rearrangement joins TRBV6-2 or TRBV6-3 to TRBJ1-4; D not certain. V was cut by 0 bases and J by 0 bases, with 8 bases left in between. The CDR3 loop spans 16 amino acids. The germline CDR1 and CDR2 sequences are MNHEY and SVGEGT. Here the CDR3 DNA reads TGTGCCAGCAGTTACTCGATACGGACAACTAATGAAAAACTGTTTTTT. Translated, it gives CASSYSIRTTNEKLFF.

The V and J genes are TRBV3-1 (or the pseudogene TRBV3-2) and TRBJ2-1; TRBD2 agrees at 10 bases. This CDR3 has 17 residues. Germline V CDR1 and CDR2: LGHDT, YNNKEL (reference sequence). Losses at the gene ends were 0 bases for V and 7 bases for J; bases not matched to a gene: 9. The CDR3 protein is CASSQDLAGAEDNEQFF. DNA for the CDR3: TGTGCCAGCAGCCAAGATCTAGCGGGAGCGGAGGATAATGAGCAGTTCTTC.

The chain uses TRBV11-2 and TRBJ1-1; D not certain. The V end was cut by 4 bases, the J end by 11 bases, with 20 bases between. The CDR3 runs 14 residues. Germline lookup yields CDR1 SGHAT and CDR2 FQNNGV. The CDR3 DNA reads TGTGCCAGCAGCTCAATTCGGACTCTCCTCGGGGCTTTCTTT. It is translated as CASSSIRTLLGAFF.

The chain has TRBV5-1 and TRBJ2-2; TRBD2 agrees at 7 bases. The germline V gene encodes CDR1 SGHRS and CDR2 YFSETQ. The CDR3 consists of 17 residues. Trimming at V came to 1 base and at J to 5 bases, leaving 11 bases not matched to a gene. Here the CDR3 DNA reads TGCGCCAGCAGCTTGTTTTTAGGTACGGGAGGAACCGGGGAGCTGTTTTTT. Translating gives CASSLFLGTGGTGELFF.

This sequence joins TRBV5-1 and TRBJ2-7; D perhaps matches TRBD1 (6 bases). Germline CDR1 SGHRS, CDR2 YFSETQ. Trimming stripped 0 bases from V and 7 bases from J, with 20 bases between. This CDR3 is 16 amino acids long. The CDR3 coding sequence is TGCGCCAGCAGCTTGGTGGTGGGTTCAGGGCAGGGGGAGCAGTACTTC. Its translation is CASSLVVGSGQGEQYF.

J is TRBJ1-2 and V is TRBV11-2; weak D call: TRBD1 (5 bases). CDR1 is SGHAT and CDR2 is FQNNGV in the germline V gene. V shed 0 bases and J shed 7 bases, with 15 bases lying between them. The CDR3 contains 15 residues. CDR3: CASSLDQGRASGYTF. CDR3 coding DNA: TGTGCCAGCAGCTTAGATCAGGGCAGGGCGTCTGGCTACACCTTC.

This chain connects TRBV5-6 to TRBJ2-5; D gene ambiguous. CDR1 is SGHDT and CDR2 is YYEEEE in the germline V gene. Deletions cut 4 bases from V and 5 bases from J, with 18 bases between. The CDR3 has 15 amino acids. The CDR3 bases are TGTGCCAGCAGCCACACCCAACTGTCTGGGGAGACCCAGTACTTC. Translating gives CASSHTQLSGETQYF.

The V gene is TRBV19, the J gene TRBJ2-5; 11 positions match TRBD2. Germline V gene lookup returns CDR1 LNHDA and CDR2 SQIVND (reference sequence). The CDR3 loop spans 15 amino acids. The V and J ends lost 5 bases and 2 bases, in that order; junction bases with no gene match: 4. The CDR3 region is CASSPTSGKQETQYF. The DNA of the CDR3 is TGTGCCAGTAGTCCGACTAGCGGGAAGCAAGAGACCCAGTACTTC.

The J gene is TRBJ2-5, the V gene TRBV7-2; the D gene could be TRBD1 or TRBD2 (7 bases each). CDR1 is SGHTA and CDR2 is FQGNSA in the germline V gene. This CDR3 has 16 amino acids. The V end lost 5 bases, the J end lost 2 bases, and 18 bases lay between the germline ends. This CDR3 reads CASSPLQGRGQETQYF. DNA for the CDR3: TGTGCCAGCAGCCCCCTACAGGGGAGGGGGCAAGAGACCCAGTACTTC.

The rearrangement links TRBV7-8 to TRBJ1-5; D not certain. Germline V gives CDR1 SGHVS, CDR2 FQNEAQ. Trimming took off 1 base at V and 3 bases at J, with 10 bases between the two ends. The CDR3 has 15 amino acids. The CDR3 DNA sequence: TGTGCCAGCAGCTTAGTGTCGGGCTTCAATCAGCCCCAGCATTTT. It codes for CASSLVSGFNQPQHF.

V gene TRBV29-1 combines with J gene TRBJ2-3, with D unresolved. The CDR3 contains 13 residues. Between the trimmed V and J ends, which lost 3 bases and 2 bases, there was a span of 9 bases. Germline V gene lookup returns CDR1 SQVTM and CDR2 ANQGSEA. The DNA of the CDR3 is TGCAGCGTTGATCTGGGGATCACAGATACGCAGTATTTT. Translating it yields CSVDLGITDTQYF.

This chain uses TRBV21-1 with TRBJ1-5; the DNA was not used to check the table's D call, TRBD1. TRBV21-1 constitutes a pseudogene. CDR3 length equals 12 residues. CDR3 sequence: CASSQGGQPQHF. The DNA of the CDR3 is TGTGCCAGCAGTCAGGGGGGTCAGCCCCAGCATTTT.